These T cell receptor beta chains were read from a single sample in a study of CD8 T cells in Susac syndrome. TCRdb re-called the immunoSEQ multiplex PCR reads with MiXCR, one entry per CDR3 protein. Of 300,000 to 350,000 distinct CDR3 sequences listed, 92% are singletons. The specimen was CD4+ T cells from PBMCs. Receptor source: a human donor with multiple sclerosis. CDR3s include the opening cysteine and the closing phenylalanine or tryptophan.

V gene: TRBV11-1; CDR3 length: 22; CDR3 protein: CASSLAHWGRGAAYSGANVLTF
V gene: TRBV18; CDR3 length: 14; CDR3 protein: CASSPPTQQETQYF
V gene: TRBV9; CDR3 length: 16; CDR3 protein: CASSVGTQPKYNEQFF
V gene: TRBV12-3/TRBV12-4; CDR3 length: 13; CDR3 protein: CASSPDLANEQFF
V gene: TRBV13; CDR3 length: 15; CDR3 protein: CASSFRTGYSYEQYF
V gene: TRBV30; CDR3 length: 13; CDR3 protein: CAWSAQWDQPQHF
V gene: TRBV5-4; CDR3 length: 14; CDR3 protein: CASSGQGPYTEAFF
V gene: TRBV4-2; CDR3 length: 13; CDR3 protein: CASSQVGHYGYTF
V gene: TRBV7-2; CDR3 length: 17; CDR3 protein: CASSLVGTGAGNQPQHF
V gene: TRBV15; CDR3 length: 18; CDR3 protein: CATSRDVQGAAGANVLTF
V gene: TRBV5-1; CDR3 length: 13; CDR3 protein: CASSWGGNNEQFF
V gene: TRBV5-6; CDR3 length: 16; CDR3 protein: CASSLAAGEADAEAFF
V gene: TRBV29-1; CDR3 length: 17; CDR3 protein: CSVEALRASTTADTQYF
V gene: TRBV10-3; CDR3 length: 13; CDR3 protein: CATRGYSNQPQHF
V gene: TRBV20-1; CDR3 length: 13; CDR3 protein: CSATTGRTDTQYF
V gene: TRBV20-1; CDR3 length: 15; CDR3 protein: CSARAGHTNTGELFF
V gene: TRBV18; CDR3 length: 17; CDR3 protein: CASSPPGARRKGTEAFF
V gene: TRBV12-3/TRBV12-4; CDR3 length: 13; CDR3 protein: CASRTNPGNEQFF
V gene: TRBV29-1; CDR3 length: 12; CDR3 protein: CSVVTTGYEQYF
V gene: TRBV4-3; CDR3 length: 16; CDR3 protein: CASSQDLPRGRETQYF
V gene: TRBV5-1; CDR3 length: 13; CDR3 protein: CASSALAQETQYF
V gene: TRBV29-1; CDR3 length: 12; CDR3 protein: CSVDTRGTEAFF
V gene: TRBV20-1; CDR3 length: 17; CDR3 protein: CSATGLAGGEGLNEQFF